The 2 T cell receptor beta chains in this list originate from one sample, sequenced in a study of blood T cells in healthy people across ages. A second PCR, run for roughly 7 to 11 cycles, used a sample-barcoded 5' primer plus a J-beta primer mix. TCRdb re-derived calls from the 5' RACE reads in MiXCR, one entry per CDR3 protein. Among roughly 1.9 million distinct CDR3 sequences listed, roughly two fifths were seen once. Material: blood. The receptors come from a human donor in good health.

As regards this clonotype: The germline gene is not matched at one end of the junction; a read error may be the cause. The chain recombines TRBV29-1 with TRBJ1-3; TRBD1 aligns across 9 bases. Per the germline V gene, CDR1 is SQVTM and CDR2 is ANQGSEA. The CDR3 contains 15 residues. The CDR3 loop reads CSVGTGLPSGNAIYF. The CDR3 DNA is TGCAGCGTGGGGACAGGGCTCCCTTCTGGAAACGCCATATATTTT.

Only a few counts were recorded for this clonotype. The CDR3 coding sequence is TGTGCCAGCACCTCGGGACAGGGGGCCCACAATGAGCAGTTCTTC. Amino acids: CASTSGQGAHNEQFF. The rearrangement joins TRBV11-2 to TRBJ2-1, with 12 positions matching TRBD1. Germline CDR1 SGHAT, CDR2 FQNNGV. The CDR3 loop spans 15 amino acids. V dropped 7 bases and J dropped 5; count of bases not matched to a gene: 6. The variable domain in full, completed from reference TRBV11-2 and TRBJ2-1, reads EAGVAQSPRYKIIEKRQSVAFWCNPISGHATLYWYQQILGQGPKLLIQFQNNGVVDDSQLPKDRFSAERLKGVDSTLKIQPAKLEDSAVYLCASTSGQGAHNEQFFGPGTRLTVL.